This TCR beta chain comes out of a study of blood T cell repertoires in COVID-19. Overall study context: The origin of the acute and convalescent COVID-19 samples was the United States, Italy and Spain. PBMCs, B-cell-depleted T cells, or T cells provided the cDNA or gDNA that made up the material.

As originally analysed: Reference gene primer amplification in the assay estimated nucleated cell counts. Here immunoSEQ multiplex PCR was the method, and the copy in TCRdb shows in-frame clones only, minus some. Clonal size and the V and J genes are those of that table, whereas D and trimming came from the DNA. Here the sample spans some 200,000 clones, around four fifths being singletons. This clone showed up just once. CDR3 length: 14 residues. The V gene lost 3 bases and the J gene lost 2 bases, with 8 bases spanning the gap. The V gene's germline CDR1 is KGHDR and CDR2 SFDVKD. The TCR comes from a woman in her 40s with acute or convalescent COVID-19. The specimen was peripheral blood. The chain couples TRBV24-1 to TRBJ2-3; D unresolved. Here the CDR3 reads CATSDASHTDTQYF. The CDR3 DNA follows: TGTGCCACCAGTGATGCCTCACACACAGATACGCAGTATTTT.